These T cell receptor beta chains were read from a single sample in a study of shared clonotypes between healthy human individuals. Here immunoSEQ multiplex PCR was the method, and the copy in TCRdb shows in-frame clones only, minus some. This sample has just over 2,000,000 clones, with roughly 95% found just once. Specimen: naive CD8+ T cells sorted from blood. The receptors stem from a man aged 18 to 35 in good health. The CDR3 runs from the conserved cysteine through the conserved F or W. D genes are given only for firm matches. Expanded clones get a size class; other rows say once, few or many, or leave the size out.

size,V,D,J,CDR3,DNA
NA,TRBV7-2,NA,TRBJ2-7,CASSLEVGYYEQYF,TGTGCCAGCAGCTTAGAAGTTGGGTACTACGAGCAGTACTTC
NA,TRBV4-3,TRBD1,TRBJ2-7,CASSQDWQGAPLLEQYF,TGCGCCAGCAGCCAAGATTGGCAGGGGGCTCCCCTACTCGAGCAGTACTTC
NA,TRBV9,NA,TRBJ2-7,CASSVEPNYEQYF,TGTGCCAGCAGCGTTGAACCTAACTACGAGCAGTACTTC
NA,TRBV2,NA,TRBJ2-5,CASSEDYQETQYF,TGTGCCAGCAGTGAAGACTACCAAGAGACCCAGTACTTC
NA,TRBV4-3,TRBD1,TRBJ2-4,CASSLLGQEEIQYF,TGCGCCAGCAGCCTACTCGGACAGGAAGAGATTCAGTACTTC
NA,TRBV19,NA,TRBJ1-5,CASSVREPNQPQHF,TGTGCCAGTAGTGTCAGGGAACCCAATCAGCCCCAGCATTTT
NA,TRBV7-6,NA,TRBJ2-7,CASSLESISHEQYF,TGTGCCAGCAGCTTAGAGAGCATATCCCACGAGCAGTACTTC
NA,TRBV14,NA,TRBJ2-7,CASSQDLWGVGEQYF,TGTGCCAGCAGCCAAGATTTATGGGGGGTCGGCGAGCAGTACTTC
once,TRBV6-1,TRBD1,TRBJ1-5,CASNEATGGFQPQHF,TGTGCCAGCAACGAAGCGACAGGGGGCTTTCAGCCCCAGCATTTT
NA,TRBV30,TRBD1,TRBJ1-5,CAWSPGDSSPFWGQPQHF,TGTGCCTGGAGTCCCGGGGACAGCAGTCCCTTTTGGGGTCAGCCCCAGCATTTT
NA,TRBV27,NA,TRBJ2-7,CASSPSGGYEQYF,TGTGCCAGCAGTCCGTCCGGTGGATACGAGCAGTACTTC
NA,TRBV6-1,NA,TRBJ2-7,CASGRTEAYEQYF,TGTGCCAGCGGAAGGACAGAGGCCTACGAGCAGTACTTC
once,TRBV27,NA,TRBJ2-2,CASSLGLPNTGELFF,TGTGCCAGCAGTTTAGGACTCCCGAACACCGGGGAGCTGTTTTTT
NA,TRBV6-1,NA,TRBJ1-2,CASGDNYGYTF,TGTGCCAGCGGCGATAACTATGGCTACACCTTC
NA,TRBV5-6,TRBD2,TRBJ2-1,CASRSGSTYNEQFF,TGTGCCAGCAGAAGCGGGAGTACCTACAATGAGCAGTTCTTC
NA,TRBV10-2,TRBD1,TRBJ1-4,CASRQTGTNEKLFF,TGCGCCAGCAGGCAGACAGGGACTAATGAAAAACTGTTTTTT
NA,TRBV5-1,NA,TRBJ2-1,CASSLEGWNEQFF,TGCGCCAGCAGCTTGGAGGGGTGGAATGAGCAGTTCTTC
NA,TRBV27,NA,TRBJ1-2,CASTAWGGANYGYTF,TGTGCCAGCACTGCCTGGGGGGGCGCTAACTATGGCTACACCTTC
NA,TRBV2,TRBD1,TRBJ2-7,CASSGRPGQPFHEQYF,TGTGCCAGCAGTGGACGACCGGGACAGCCCTTCCACGAGCAGTACTTC
NA,TRBV29-1,TRBD1,TRBJ1-1,CSAPGQGGNAEAFF,TGCAGCGCTCCCGGACAGGGCGGAAATGCTGAAGCTTTCTTT
NA,TRBV4-1,NA,TRBJ2-5,CASSQDRTDETQYF,TGCGCCAGCAGCCAAGATCGGACAGACGAGACCCAGTACTTC
NA,TRBV9,NA,TRBJ1-1,CASGAPREAFF,TGTGCCAGCGGAGCGCCCCGGGAAGCTTTCTTT
once,TRBV13,NA,TRBJ2-7,CASSPTSTFEQYF,TGTGCCAGCAGCCCTACATCCACCTTCGAGCAGTACTTC
NA,TRBV6-1,TRBD2,TRBJ2-5,CASSEAPGWSFGLAENQETQYF,TGTGCCAGCAGTGAAGCCCCTGGTTGGAGTTTCGGGCTAGCGGAAAACCAAGAGACCCAGTACTTC
NA,TRBV25-1,TRBD2,TRBJ2-1,CASSGKSGSSYNEQFF,TGTGCCAGCAGTGGAAAGAGCGGGAGCTCCTACAATGAGCAGTTCTTC
NA,TRBV2,NA,TRBJ1-2,CASMEALGYTF,TGTGCCAGCATGGAGGCGTTAGGCTACACCTTC
NA,TRBV2,TRBD2,TRBJ2-3,CATERDYTDTQYF,TGTGCCACCGAGCGGGACTACACAGATACGCAGTATTTT
NA,TRBV19,NA,TRBJ1-5,CASSIDNLDLQPQHF,TGTGCCAGTAGTATTGACAATTTAGACCTACAGCCCCAGCATTTT